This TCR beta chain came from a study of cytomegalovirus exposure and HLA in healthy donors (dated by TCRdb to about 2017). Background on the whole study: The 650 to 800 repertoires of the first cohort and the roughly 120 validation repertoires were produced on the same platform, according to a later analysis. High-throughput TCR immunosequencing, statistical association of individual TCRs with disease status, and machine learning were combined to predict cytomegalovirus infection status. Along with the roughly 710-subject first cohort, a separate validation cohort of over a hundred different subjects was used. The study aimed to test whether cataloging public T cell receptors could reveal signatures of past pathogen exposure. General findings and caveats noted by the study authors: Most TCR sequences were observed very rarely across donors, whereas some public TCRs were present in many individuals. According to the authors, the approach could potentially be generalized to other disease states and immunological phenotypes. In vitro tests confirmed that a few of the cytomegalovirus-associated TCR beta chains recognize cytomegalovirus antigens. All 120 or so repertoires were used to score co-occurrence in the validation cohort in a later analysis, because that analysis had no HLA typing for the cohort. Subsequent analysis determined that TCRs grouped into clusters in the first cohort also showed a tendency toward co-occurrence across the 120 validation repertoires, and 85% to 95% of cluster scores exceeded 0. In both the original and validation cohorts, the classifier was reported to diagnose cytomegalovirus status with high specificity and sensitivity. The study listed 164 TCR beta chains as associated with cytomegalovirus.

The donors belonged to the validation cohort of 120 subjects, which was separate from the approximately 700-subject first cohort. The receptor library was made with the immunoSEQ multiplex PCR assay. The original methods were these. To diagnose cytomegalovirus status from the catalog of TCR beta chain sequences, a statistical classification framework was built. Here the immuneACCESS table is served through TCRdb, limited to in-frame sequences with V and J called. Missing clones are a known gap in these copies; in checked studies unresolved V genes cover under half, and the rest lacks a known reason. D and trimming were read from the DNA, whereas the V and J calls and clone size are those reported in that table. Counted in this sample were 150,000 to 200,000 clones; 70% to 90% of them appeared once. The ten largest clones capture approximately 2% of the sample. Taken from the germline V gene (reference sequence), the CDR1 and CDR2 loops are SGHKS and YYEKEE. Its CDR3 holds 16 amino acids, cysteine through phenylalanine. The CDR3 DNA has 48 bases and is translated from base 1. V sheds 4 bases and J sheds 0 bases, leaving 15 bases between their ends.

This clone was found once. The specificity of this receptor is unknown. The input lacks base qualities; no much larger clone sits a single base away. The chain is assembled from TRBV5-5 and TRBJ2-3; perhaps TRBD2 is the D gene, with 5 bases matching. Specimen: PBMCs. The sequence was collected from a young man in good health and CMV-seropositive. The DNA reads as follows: TGTGCCAGCAGCCCCCCCGAGGGTTTCAGCACAGATACGCAGTATTTT. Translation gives CASSPPEGFSTDTQYF.